Below, 18 T cell receptor beta chains from the same sample are listed, as sequenced in a study of blood T cell repertoires in COVID-19. Clones were read by immunoSEQ multiplex PCR, and TCRdb kept only the in-frame ones, dropping some. This sample has 70,000 to 95,000 clones; about 82% occur once, and the top ten carry about 12%. Sequences were obtained from peripheral blood. The origin of the receptors is an older woman with active or convalescent COVID-19.

The chain couples TRBV11-3 to TRBJ2-7; 9 nucleotides agree with TRBD1. The germline CDR1 and CDR2 sequences are SGHNT and YENEEA. CDR3 length equals 14 residues. J was trimmed by 5 bases and V by 5 bases; bases with no gene match: 7. The CDR3 bases are TGTGCCAGCAGCCTGGGACAGGGTTTCGACGAGCAGTACTTC. Its translation is CASSLGQGFDEQYF.

The rearrangement joins TRBV6-5 to TRBJ1-2, with a tentative D call TRBD1 (5 bases). V shed 8 bases and J shed 4 bases, with 17 bases lying between them. There are 14 residues in the CDR3. The germline V gene encodes CDR1 MNHEY and CDR2 SVGAGI. CDR3 nucleotides: TGTGCCAGCCGATACCGACAGTCTACCTATGGCTACACCTTC. This codes for CASRYRQSTYGYTF.

The chain is built from TRBV5-1 and TRBJ2-2; 10 bases align to TRBD1. The junction had 4 bases not matched to a gene; V was cut back by 5 bases and J by 3 bases. Germline V CDR1 and CDR2: SGHRS, YFSETQ. The CDR3 length is 15 residues. The CDR3 here is CASSTGTGDTGELFF. The CDR3 DNA is TGCGCCAGCAGTACCGGGACAGGGGACACCGGGGAGCTGTTTTTT.

For the CDR3, the DNA is TGTGCCAGCAACTCGGGACTAGCGGACAATGAGCAGTTCTTC. Protein product: CASNSGLADNEQFF. The V call is TRBV3-1 (or the pseudogene TRBV3-2), the J call TRBJ2-1; the match to TRBD2 covers 11 bases. V was pared by 7 bases and J by 5 bases, with 4 bases of the junction left unmatched. This CDR3 has 14 amino acids. Germline V gene sequence: CDR1 LGHDT, CDR2 YNNKEL (reference sequence).

V is TRBV28 and J is TRBJ1-5; D not certain. The CDR3 length is 14 residues. Trimming took 11 bases from V and 1 from J, leaving 15 bases between them. Germline V CDR1 and CDR2: MDHEN, SYDVKM. DNA of the CDR3: TGTGCCGGAGGTAGCGGTGGCAGCAATCAGCCCCAGCATTTT. This encodes CAGGSGGSNQPQHF.

V and J are TRBV5-1 and TRBJ2-1; maybe TRBD2 (5 bases). Per germline, CDR1 SGHRS and CDR2 YFSETQ. The CDR3 loop spans 14 amino acids. V was pared by 0 bases and J by 4 bases, with 8 bases between. As DNA, the CDR3 is TGCGCCAGCAGCTTGGCCGGGGTTTACAATGAGCAGTTCTTC. Its protein is CASSLAGVYNEQFF. Full variable domain (rest looked up from reference TRBV5-1 and TRBJ2-1): KAGVTQTPRYLIKTRGQQVTLSCSPISGHRSVSWYQQTPGQGLQFLFEYFSETQRNKGNFPGRFSGRQFSNSRSEMNVSTLELGDSALYLCASSLAGVYNEQFFGPGTRLTVL.

There are a few counts of this clone. This chain connects TRBV3-1 (or the pseudogene TRBV3-2) to TRBJ1-5; D is unresolved. V was trimmed by 4 bases and J by 2 bases, leaving 12 bases between them. The CDR3 spans 15 residues. Germline CDR1 is LGHDT and CDR2 is YNNKEL (reference sequence). This CDR3 is CASSPSIEGNQPQHF. The CDR3 coding sequence is TGTGCCAGCAGCCCTTCGATCGAGGGCAATCAGCCCCAGCATTTT.

This rearrangement joins TRBV4-1 to TRBJ1-2; TRBD1 aligns across 7 bases. The CDR3 is 16 residues long. The J segment lost 4 bases and the V segment lost 3 bases, leaving 11 bases of the junction unmatched. Germline CDR1 reads MGHRA; CDR2 reads YSYEKL. The CDR3 loop reads CASSQGLRGRPYGYTF. The CDR3 coding sequence is TGCGCCAGCAGCCAGGGTCTAAGGGGGCGCCCCTATGGCTACACCTTC.

The chain is built from TRBV7-2 and TRBJ2-6, with D perhaps TRBD1 (6 bases). This CDR3 spans 16 amino acids. Germline values: CDR1 SGHTA, CDR2 FQGNSA. V shed 1 base and J shed 0 bases, with 7 bases lying between them. In DNA form, the CDR3 reads TGTGCCAGCAGCTTAGGGACAGTCTCTGGGGCCAACGTCCTGACTTTC. Its translation is CASSLGTVSGANVLTF. Combining the CDR3 with reference TRBV7-2 and TRBJ2-6 gives the whole variable domain GAGVSQSPSNKVTEKGKDVELRCDPISGHTALYWYRQSLGQGLEFLIYFQGNSAPDKSGLPSDRFSAERTGGSVSTLTIQRTQQEDSAVYLCASSLGTVSGANVLTFGAGSRLTVL.

The count of this clone is one. The CDR3 is CASSLVPADTQYF. In DNA form, the CDR3 reads TGCGCCAGCAGCTTGGTTCCGGCAGATACGCAGTATTTT. The genes are TRBV5-1 and TRBJ2-3, with D unresolved. The germline CDR1 and CDR2 sequences are SGHRS and YFSETQ. V lost 0 bases to trimming and J lost 4 bases, with 6 bases between them. The CDR3 covers 13 residues.

A single count supports this clone. The chain employs TRBV6-2 or TRBV6-3 and TRBJ2-5; perhaps TRBD1 as D (6 bases). The CDR3 contains 14 residues. V shed 4 bases and J shed 5 bases, with 14 bases lying between them. Germline V gene data show CDR1 as MNHEY and CDR2 as SVGEGT. The CDR3 sequence: CASSFPGQWETQYF. The CDR3 region has the DNA TGTGCCAGCAGTTTCCCGGGACAATGGGAGACCCAGTACTTC.

This chain uses TRBV27 with TRBJ2-7, with TRBD1 matching 7 bases. The germline V gene has CDR1 MNHEY and CDR2 SMNVEV (reference sequence). The CDR3 has 15 amino acids. The J segment lost 4 bases and the V segment lost 3 bases, leaving 9 bases of the junction unmatched. CDR3: CASSFRGLVGYEQYF. CDR3 DNA sequence: TGTGCCAGCAGTTTCAGGGGGTTGGTGGGGTACGAGCAGTACTTC.

This clone was seen only a few times. The gene calls are TRBV28 and TRBJ1-4; the D gene is possibly TRBD1 (6 bases). The ends were cut back, 8 bases at V and 4 bases at J, with 20 bases in the middle. From germline, CDR1 is MDHEN and CDR2 SYDVKM. The CDR3 length is 16 residues. The CDR3 DNA reads as TGTGCCAGCCGGCCTTTTCAGGGGTCAAGTAATGAAAAACTGTTTTTT. This sequence encodes CASRPFQGSSNEKLFF.

CDR3 sequence: CASSRTGVNTEAFF. Here the CDR3 DNA reads TGCGCCAGCAGCCGGACAGGGGTTAACACTGAAGCTTTCTTT. V and J are TRBV5-1 and TRBJ1-1, with 9 bases fitting TRBD1. The CDR3 contains 14 residues. With 4 bases clipped from V and 2 bases from J, the junction kept 3 bases outside the gene matches. Looked up from germline, CDR1 is SGHRS and CDR2 is YFSETQ. Supplemented by reference TRBV5-1 and TRBJ1-1, the full variable domain reads KAGVTQTPRYLIKTRGQQVTLSCSPISGHRSVSWYQQTPGQGLQFLFEYFSETQRNKGNFPGRFSGRQFSNSRSEMNVSTLELGDSALYLCASSRTGVNTEAFFGQGTRLTVV.

The chain recombines TRBV6-4 with TRBJ1-4; D is uncertain. Germline V gives CDR1 MRHNA, CDR2 SNTAGT. This CDR3 comprises 14 residues. Trimming took off 5 bases at V and 0 bases at J, with 7 bases between the two ends. The CDR3 bases are TGTGCCAGCAGTCAGGATGCAACTAATGAAAAACTGTTTTTT. It codes for CASSQDATNEKLFF.

In this sample, this clone turned up once. The V gene is TRBV5-1, the J gene TRBJ1-1, with D maybe TRBD1 (5 bases). The CDR3 has 14 residues. Trimming stripped 4 bases from V and 5 bases from J, with 15 bases between. Per germline, CDR1 SGHRS and CDR2 YFSETQ. CDR3 sequence (DNA): TGCGCCAGCAGCCTGTATGCGGGGGAGACTGAAGCTTTCTTT. Amino acid sequence: CASSLYAGETEAFF.

A single count supports this clone. This chain joins TRBV3-1 (or the pseudogene TRBV3-2) and TRBJ2-5; the D is unclear. The germline V and J ends were trimmed by 0 bases and 7 bases, with 18 bases remaining between them. Germline-derived CDR1 and CDR2 are LGHDT and YNNKEL (reference sequence). This CDR3 is 16 amino acids long. For the CDR3, the DNA is TGTGCCAGCAGCCAAGATCTTTGGGCAAGCCTCGGGACCCAGTACTTC. Encoded protein: CASSQDLWASLGTQYF.

This clone was counted a single time. The chain couples TRBV9 to TRBJ2-1, with a possible D match to TRBD2 (5 bases). CDR3 length equals 14 residues. CDR1 is SGDLS and CDR2 is YYNGEE in the germline V gene. With 0 bases removed from V and 8 bases from J, the gap between germline ends came to 12 bases. The CDR3 DNA follows: TGTGCCAGCAGCGTAGTATCGGGGAGCGATGAGCAGTTCTTC. It specifies CASSVVSGSDEQFF.